This TCR beta chain appears in the sequencing data of a study of naive and memory T cell subsets. Study-level points and caveats: In naive cells, over 85% of TCR sequences were seen only once.

Turning to this clonotype: Its antigen is unidentified.

CMV status came from CD4+ T cell IFNgamma after overnight CMV lysate stimulation of fresh PBMCs. The beta constant-region primer was an equimolar mix of two oligonucleotides covering TRBC1 and TRBC2. Ligated cDNA was amplified by four rounds of PCR with nested alpha and beta constant-region primers and SP2. The cDNA 3' end received a ligated single-stranded oligonucleotide carrying the SP2 primer and a 12-nucleotide UMI. TCRdb re-called the UMI-ligation and nested PCR reads with MiXCR, one entry per CDR3 protein. This table holds more than 100,000 distinct CDR3 sequences, over 30% found once. V lost 6 bases and J lost 10; bases outside the gene matches: 12. The CDR3 has 14 amino acids.

V gene TRBV12-3 or TRBV12-4 combines with J gene TRBJ1-1, with TRBD1 matching 9 bases. The sequence came from a human donor in good health. The sequencing sample was made of central memory CD4+ T cells from blood. This chain's CDR3 is CASSSGQGTAGAFF. The CDR3 DNA reads TGTGCCAGCAGCTCCGGACAGGGGACCGCAGGAGCTTTCTTT.